This T cell receptor (beta chain) came from a study of blood T cells in healthy people across ages. This clonotype appeared a few times. CDR3 size: 13 residues. V was cut by 5 bases and J by 5 bases, with 13 bases left in between. Then a second PCR, running roughly 7 to 11 cycles, was carried out with a sample-barcoded 5' primer and a J-beta primer mix. Any given sample supplied a minimum of 3 million CDR3-containing paired-end reads. TCRdb reanalysed the 5' RACE reads using MiXCR and keeps one entry per CDR3 protein. The sample records 1.6 million or so distinct CDR3 sequences, approximately 32% being singletons.

Source material: blood. The chain uses TRBV12-3 or TRBV12-4 and TRBJ2-7; tentative D call: TRBD1 (6 bases). The sequence derives from a woman aged 30 to 39 in good health. The CDR3 DNA reads TGTGCCAGCAGTCCAGGACAGCACCACGAGCAGTACTTC. Its translation: CASSPGQHHEQYF.